The 20 T cell receptor beta chains reported below all come from one sample, sequenced in a study of CD4+ T cells in melanoma. Generated by immunoSEQ multiplex PCR, the TCRdb table keeps only in-frame clones and is missing some. The sample carries some 15,000 clones, 63% recorded once. Input material: cells from a culture (not recorded whether cultured in vitro). The receptors shown here come from a human donor with melanoma.

This chain uses TRBV19 with TRBJ2-7; no clear D. This CDR3 region has 15 residues. The germline gives CDR1 LNHDA, CDR2 SQIVND (reference sequence). V lost 4 bases to trimming and J lost 4 bases, with 17 bases between them. The DNA for the CDR3 is TGTGCCAGTAGTAGACAAGCTCCCGGGCCATACGAGCAGTACTTC. The encoded protein is CASSRQAPGPYEQYF.

The chain carries TRBV9 and TRBJ2-1; no clear D gene. The germline gives CDR1 SGDLS, CDR2 YYNGEE. V was shortened by 5 bases and J by 7 bases, with 16 bases between the two germline ends. This CDR3 comprises 14 residues. Written as DNA, the CDR3 is TGTGCCAGCAGTTCCCGGGCTGAAAAGAATGAGCAGTTCTTC. It translates to CASSSRAEKNEQFF.

The V call is TRBV7-3, the J call TRBJ2-1; 10 bases align to TRBD2. Germline V gives CDR1 SGHTA, CDR2 FQGTGA. The ends lost 5 bases at V and 6 bases at J; junction bases unmatched: 1. This CDR3 comprises 13 residues. In DNA form, the CDR3 reads TGTGCCAGCAGCAGCGGGGGGGGCAATGAGCAGTTCTTC. Translating it yields CASSSGGGNEQFF.

The V and J genes are TRBV23-1 and TRBJ1-5, with a possible D match to TRBD1 (5 bases). TRBV23-1 is known as an ORF, though its function is uncertain. Trimming removed 3 bases at V and 0 bases at J, with 15 bases between. The CDR3 consists of 17 residues. CDR3 protein: CASSQGPRGNSNQPQHF. CDR3 sequence (DNA): TGCGCCAGCAGTCAGGGACCGAGGGGAAATAGCAATCAGCCCCAGCATTTT.

This clone was seen only a few times. The V gene is TRBV11-1, the J gene TRBJ2-1, with D perhaps TRBD2 (5 bases). The CDR3 runs to 16 residues. Germline V gene data show CDR1 as SGHAT and CDR2 as FQDESV (reference sequence). Trimming shortened V by 7 bases and J by 7 bases, and 23 bases separated the two germline ends. CDR3: CASKWRVDSFWNEQFF. The CDR3 nucleotides read TGTGCCAGCAAATGGCGGGTTGATTCTTTTTGGAATGAGCAGTTCTTC.

CDR3 protein: CASSEIPGTGVREQFF. The CDR3 region has the DNA TGTGCCAGCAGTGAAATTCCCGGGACAGGCGTTCGAGAGCAGTTCTTC. This chain links TRBV6-4 with TRBJ2-1; 8 bases are shared with TRBD1. This CDR3 is built from 16 residues. Germline V CDR1 and CDR2: MRHNA, SNTAGT. J lost 10 bases, V lost 3 bases, and 14 bases had no gene match.

The chain employs TRBV27 and TRBJ2-3; D is unresolved. CDR3 size: 12 residues. Germline V gene sequence: CDR1 MNHEY, CDR2 SMNVEV (reference sequence). V was pared by 6 bases and J by 6 bases, with 10 bases between. The CDR3 region is CASSPGWDTQYF. The CDR3 region has the DNA TGTGCCAGCAGCCCCGGTTGGGATACGCAGTATTTT.

The V gene is TRBV6-1, the J gene TRBJ1-6, with unresolved D. The V and J ends lost 3 bases and 0 bases respectively, with 9 bases between them. The CDR3 runs 16 residues. The germline CDR1 and CDR2 sequences are MNHNS and SASEGT. DNA for the CDR3: TGTGCCAGCAGTGAGCTGCCCAGCTCCTATAATTCACCCCTCCACTTT. Translating it yields CASSELPSSYNSPLHF.

This clone occurred a few times. J is TRBJ1-2 and V is TRBV6-1, with 12 bases identical to TRBD1. Germline loops: CDR1 MNHNS, CDR2 SASEGT. Trimming removed 7 bases from V and 8 bases from J; junction bases left unmatched: 11. CDR3 size: 15 residues. CDR3 loop: CASNILGDRGLGYTF. The CDR3 nucleotides read TGTGCCAGCAATATACTTGGGGACAGGGGGCTCGGCTACACCTTC.

The V call is TRBV4-1, the J call TRBJ1-3; 7 nucleotides align to TRBD1. Losses at the gene ends were 0 bases for V and 0 bases for J; bases not matched to a gene: 8. The CDR3 loop spans 18 amino acids. Germline V gene lookup returns CDR1 MGHRA and CDR2 YSYEKL. The CDR3 protein is CASSQDLKGQSSGNTIYF. The CDR3 DNA follows: TGCGCCAGCAGCCAAGATCTGAAGGGACAGAGCTCTGGAAACACCATATATTTT.

CDR3 sequence: CASSSRVGSGGAGEQYF. The CDR3, as DNA: TGTGCCAGCAGCTCTCGCGTCGGTAGCGGGGGGGCCGGAGAGCAGTACTTC. The chain combines TRBV7-3 with TRBJ2-7; the match to TRBD2 covers 11 bases. The CDR3 has 17 residues. CDR1 is SGHTA, CDR2 FQGTGA, per germline. The J segment lost 7 bases and the V segment lost 4 bases, leaving 15 bases of the junction unmatched.

This clone was detected only once. The J gene is TRBJ2-1, the V gene TRBV11-2; 7 bases are shared with TRBD1. The CDR3 runs 15 residues. Germline V gene data show CDR1 as SGHAT and CDR2 as FQNNGV. Germline trimming cut 4 bases from V and 4 bases from J; bases unmatched to any gene: 7. Written as DNA, the CDR3 is TGTGCCAGCAGCTCCCGACAGGGATCTTACAATGAGCAGTTCTTC. It yields the protein CASSSRQGSYNEQFF.

This clone was counted only a few times. The gene calls are TRBV9 and TRBJ2-1; D is possibly TRBD1 (5 bases). The CDR3 totals 19 residues. Per the germline V gene, CDR1 is SGDLS and CDR2 is YYNGEE. Trimming removed 4 bases from V and 0 bases from J, with 23 bases in between. CDR3: CASSIHRQGRGRSYNEQFF. The CDR3 bases are TGTGCCAGCAGCATACACCGTCAGGGTCGTGGTCGCTCCTACAATGAGCAGTTCTTC.

The rearrangement joins TRBV4-2 to TRBJ2-2; D gene unclear. The length of the CDR3 is 15 residues. V lost 4 bases, J lost 3 bases, and 12 bases lay in between. CDR1 is LGHNA and CDR2 is YNFKEQ in the germline V gene. The CDR3 loop is CASSPVMSDTGELFF. CDR3 in DNA: TGTGCCAGCAGCCCCGTGATGAGCGACACCGGGGAGCTGTTTTTT.

The rearrangement links TRBV5-1 to TRBJ2-6; D unresolved. This CDR3 has 16 residues. Germline V lookup: CDR1 SGHRS, CDR2 YFSETQ. Trimming cost V 5 bases and J 0 bases, with 12 bases left between them. The CDR3 loop is CASSFYSSSGANVLTF. The CDR3 coding sequence is TGCGCCAGCAGTTTCTATTCATCCTCTGGGGCCAACGTCCTGACTTTC.

V usage is TRBV10-3 and J usage is TRBJ1-3; unclear D gene. Germline-derived CDR1 and CDR2 are ENHRY and SYGVKD. The germline V and J ends were trimmed by 6 bases and 1 base, with 16 bases remaining between them. This CDR3 is built from 16 residues. CDR3 residues: CAISKRDTRSGNTIYF. The CDR3 DNA follows: TGTGCCATCAGCAAGAGGGATACCCGATCTGGAAACACCATATATTTT.

As for this clone: At the DNA level, this CDR3 is encoded by other sequences in the same sample as well. J is TRBJ1-2 and V is TRBV7-6; D is possibly TRBD1 (6 bases). V lost 2 bases and J lost 3, with 10 bases in between. Germline assignment: CDR1 SGHVS and CDR2 FNYEAQ. This CDR3 has 14 amino acids. The DNA of the CDR3 is TGTGCCAGCAGCTTAAGAGCAGGGGACTATGGCTACACCTTC. Translating gives CASSLRAGDYGYTF.

The genes are TRBV7-6 and TRBJ1-1; TRBD1 might be the D (6 bases). CDR3 length: 11 amino acids. Germline CDR1 SGHVS, CDR2 FNYEAQ. Trimming shortened V by 5 bases and J by 11 bases, and 12 bases separated the two germline ends. In DNA, the CDR3 is TGTGCCAGCAGCGAGCAGGGGCAGGCTTTCTTT. This gives the protein CASSEQGQAFF. The full variable domain, rest sourced from reference TRBV7-6 and TRBJ1-1, is GAGVSQSPRYKVTKRGQDVALRCDPISGHVSLYWYRQALGQGPEFLTYFNYEAQQDKSGLPNDRFSAERPEGSISTLTIQRTEQRDSAMYRCASSEQGQAFFGQGTRLTVV.

V usage is TRBV6-1 and J usage is TRBJ2-7; TRBD2 aligns across 7 bases. The CDR3 runs 14 residues. V was pared by 8 bases and J by 3 bases, with 10 bases of the junction left unmatched. Per germline, CDR1 MNHNS and CDR2 SASEGT. CDR3 in amino acids: CASFGTGTNYEQYF. The CDR3 region has the DNA TGTGCCAGCTTCGGGACCGGGACTAACTACGAGCAGTACTTC.

CDR3 nucleotides: TGTGCCAGCTCACCTTCGACAGGTGAAAACACCATATATTTT. Protein product: CASSPSTGENTIYF. V usage is TRBV18 and J usage is TRBJ1-3; tentative D call: TRBD1 (6 bases). V was clipped by 3 bases and J by 6 bases, with 12 bases between them. The CDR3 runs to 14 residues. Germline V lookup: CDR1 KGHSH, CDR2 LQKENI. The complete variable domain, with remaining parts taken from reference TRBV18 and TRBJ1-3, reads NAGVMQNPRHLVRRRGQEARLRCSPMKGHSHVYWYRQLPEEGLKFMVYLQKENIIDESGMPKERFSAEFPKEGPSILRIQQVVRGDSAAYFCASSPSTGENTIYFGEGSWLTVV.